The T cell receptor beta chain under discussion was sequenced for a study of cytomegalovirus exposure and HLA in healthy donors. Germline V CDR1 and CDR2: SQVTM, ANQGSEA. The V gene end was trimmed by 5 bases and the J gene end by 5 bases; junction bases not matched to a gene: 9. The CDR3 totals 15 residues. This clone was counted between two and nine times. PCR employed 60 Vbeta and 13 Jbeta primers. As processed by the authors: A later analysis tallied tens of millions of unique TCR beta chains, some 10 million of them shared. TCRdb keeps only in-frame clones here, not all; method: immunoSEQ multiplex PCR. V, J and clone size were drawn from that table, and D and trimming were deduced from the DNA. The table shows over 55,000 clones, with about four fifths occurring only once. Donors were nominally healthy when sampled, though unrecorded immune exposures were likely.

The clonotype was recovered from a man in his forties or fifties in good health and CMV-seronegative. The chain joins TRBV29-1 to TRBJ2-2; TRBD1 matches 9 bases. The material sequenced was PBMCs. CDR3 loop: CSVLTGTGLTGELFF. CDR3 DNA sequence: TGCAGCGTTCTCACCGGGACAGGGTTAACCGGGGAGCTGTTTTTT.